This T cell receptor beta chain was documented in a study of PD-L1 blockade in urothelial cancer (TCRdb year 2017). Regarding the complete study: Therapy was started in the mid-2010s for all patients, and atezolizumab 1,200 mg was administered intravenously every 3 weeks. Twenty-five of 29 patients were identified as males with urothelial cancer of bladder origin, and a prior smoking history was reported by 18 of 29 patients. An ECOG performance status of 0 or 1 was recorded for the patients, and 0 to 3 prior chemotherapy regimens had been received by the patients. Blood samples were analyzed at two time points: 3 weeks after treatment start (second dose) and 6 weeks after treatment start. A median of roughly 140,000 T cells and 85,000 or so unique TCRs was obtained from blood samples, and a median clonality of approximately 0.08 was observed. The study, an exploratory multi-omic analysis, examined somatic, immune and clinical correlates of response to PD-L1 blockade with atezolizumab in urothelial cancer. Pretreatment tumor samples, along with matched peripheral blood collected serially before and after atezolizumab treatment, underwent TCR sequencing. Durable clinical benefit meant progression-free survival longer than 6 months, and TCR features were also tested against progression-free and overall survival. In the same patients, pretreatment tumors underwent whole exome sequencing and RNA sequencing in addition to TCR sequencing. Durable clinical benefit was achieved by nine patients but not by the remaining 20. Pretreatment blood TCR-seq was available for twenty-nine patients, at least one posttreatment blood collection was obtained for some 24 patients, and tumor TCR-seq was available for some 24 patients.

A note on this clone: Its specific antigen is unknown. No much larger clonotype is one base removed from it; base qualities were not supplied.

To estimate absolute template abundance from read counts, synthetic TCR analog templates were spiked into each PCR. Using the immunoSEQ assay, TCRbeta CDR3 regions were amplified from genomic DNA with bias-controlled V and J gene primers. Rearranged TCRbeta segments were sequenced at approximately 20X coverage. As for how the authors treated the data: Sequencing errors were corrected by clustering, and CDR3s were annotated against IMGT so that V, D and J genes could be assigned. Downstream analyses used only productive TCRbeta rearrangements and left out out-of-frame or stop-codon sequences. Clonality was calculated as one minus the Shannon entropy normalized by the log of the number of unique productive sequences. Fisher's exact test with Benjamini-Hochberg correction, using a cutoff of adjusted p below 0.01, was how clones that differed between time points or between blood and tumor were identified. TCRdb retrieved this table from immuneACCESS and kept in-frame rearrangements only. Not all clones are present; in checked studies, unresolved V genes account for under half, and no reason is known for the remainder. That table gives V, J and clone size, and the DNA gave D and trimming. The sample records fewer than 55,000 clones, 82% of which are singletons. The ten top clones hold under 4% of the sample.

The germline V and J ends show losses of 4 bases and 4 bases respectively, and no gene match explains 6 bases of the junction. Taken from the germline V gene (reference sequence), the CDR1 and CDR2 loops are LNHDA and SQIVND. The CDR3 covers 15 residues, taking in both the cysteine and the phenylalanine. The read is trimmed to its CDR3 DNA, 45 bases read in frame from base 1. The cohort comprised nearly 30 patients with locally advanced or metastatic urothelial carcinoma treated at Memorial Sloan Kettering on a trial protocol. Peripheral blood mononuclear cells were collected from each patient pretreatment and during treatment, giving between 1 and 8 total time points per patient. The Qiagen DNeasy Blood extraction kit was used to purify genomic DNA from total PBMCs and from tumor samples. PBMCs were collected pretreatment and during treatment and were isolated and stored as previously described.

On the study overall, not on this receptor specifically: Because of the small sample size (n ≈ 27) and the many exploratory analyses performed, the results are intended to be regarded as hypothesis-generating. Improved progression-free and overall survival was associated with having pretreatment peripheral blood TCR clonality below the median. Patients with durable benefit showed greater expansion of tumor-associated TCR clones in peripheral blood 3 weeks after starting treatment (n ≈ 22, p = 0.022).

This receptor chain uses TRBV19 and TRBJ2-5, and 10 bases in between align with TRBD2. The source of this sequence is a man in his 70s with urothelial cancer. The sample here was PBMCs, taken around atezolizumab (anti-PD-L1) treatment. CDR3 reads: CASSTASGRGETQYF. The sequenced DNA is TGTGCCAGTAGTACGGCTAGCGGGAGAGGAGAGACCCAGTACTTC.